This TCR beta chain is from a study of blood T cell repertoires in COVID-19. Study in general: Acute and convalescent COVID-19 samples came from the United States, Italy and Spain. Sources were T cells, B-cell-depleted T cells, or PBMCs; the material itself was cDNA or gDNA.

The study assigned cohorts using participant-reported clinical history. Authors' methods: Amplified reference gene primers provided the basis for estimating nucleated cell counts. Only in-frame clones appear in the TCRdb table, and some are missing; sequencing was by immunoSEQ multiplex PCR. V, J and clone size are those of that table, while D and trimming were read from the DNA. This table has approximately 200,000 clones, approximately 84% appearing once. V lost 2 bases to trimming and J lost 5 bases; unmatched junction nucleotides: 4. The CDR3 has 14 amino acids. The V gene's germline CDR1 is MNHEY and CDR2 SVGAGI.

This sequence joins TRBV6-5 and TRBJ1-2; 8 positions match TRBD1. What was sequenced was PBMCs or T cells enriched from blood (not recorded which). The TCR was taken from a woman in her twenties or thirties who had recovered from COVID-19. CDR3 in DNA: TGTGCCAGCAGTTACACAACAGGGGGGTATGGCTACACCTTC. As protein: CASSYTTGGYGYTF.